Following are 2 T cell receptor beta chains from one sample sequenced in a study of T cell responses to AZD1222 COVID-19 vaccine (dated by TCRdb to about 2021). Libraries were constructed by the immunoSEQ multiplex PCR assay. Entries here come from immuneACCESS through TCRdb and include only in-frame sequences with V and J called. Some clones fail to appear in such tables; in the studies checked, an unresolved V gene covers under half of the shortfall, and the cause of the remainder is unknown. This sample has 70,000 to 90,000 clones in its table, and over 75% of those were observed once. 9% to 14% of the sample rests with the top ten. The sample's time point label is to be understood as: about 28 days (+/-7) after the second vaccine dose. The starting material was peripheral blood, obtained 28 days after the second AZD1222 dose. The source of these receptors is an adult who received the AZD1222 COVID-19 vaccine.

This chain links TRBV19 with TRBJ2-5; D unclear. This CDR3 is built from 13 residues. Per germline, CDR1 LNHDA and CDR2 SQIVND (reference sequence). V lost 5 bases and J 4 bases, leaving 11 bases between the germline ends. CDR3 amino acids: CASSAGRRETQYF. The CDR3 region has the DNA TGTGCCAGTAGTGCCGGACGGAGAGAGACCCAGTACTTC.

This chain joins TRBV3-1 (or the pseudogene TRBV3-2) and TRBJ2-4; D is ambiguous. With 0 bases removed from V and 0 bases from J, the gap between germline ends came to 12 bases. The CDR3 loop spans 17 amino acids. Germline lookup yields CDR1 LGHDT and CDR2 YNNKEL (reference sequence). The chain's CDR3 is CASSQDSPGRAKNIQYF. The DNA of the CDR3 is TGTGCCAGCAGCCAAGACTCGCCGGGTCGAGCCAAAAACATTCAGTACTTC.